This entry describes one TCR beta chain. This table comes from immunoSEQ multiplex PCR, and its TCRdb copy is limited to in-frame clones, with some not included. This sample has 150,000 to 200,000 clones, with approximately 86% found just once. Between the trimmed V and J ends, which lost 4 bases and 1 base, there was a span of 10 bases. The CDR3 is made up of 14 amino acids. Germline V lookup: CDR1 ENHRY, CDR2 SYGVKD. The source of the sample is a study of cytomegalovirus exposure and HLA in healthy donors. The sample comprised PBMCs. This receptor was obtained from a man aged 25 to 40 in good health and CMV-seropositive. The V call is TRBV10-3, the J call TRBJ1-1, with D maybe TRBD1 (6 bases). The CDR3, as DNA: TGTGCCATCAGTGTAGACAGGAGGAACACTGAAGCTTTCTTT. Amino acids: CAISVDRRNTEAFF.